This T cell receptor (beta chain) stems from a study of T cell responses to AZD1222 COVID-19 vaccine. The study's findings and limits: AZD1222 recipients seropositive at baseline numbered only 6 or 7.

Trimming took 7 bases from V and 5 from J; bases not matched to a gene: 10. The CDR3 covers 14 residues. Germline loops: CDR1 MDHEN, CDR2 SYDVKM. Clones were sequenced by immunoSEQ multiplex PCR, and TCRdb holds only the in-frame ones, with some missing. The sample gives about 120,000 clones, about 80% of which show up once; roughly 10% is in the top ten. In regard to this clone: Its antigen is unknown.

The specimen comprised peripheral blood, sampled on day 0 of AZD1222 vaccination. The chain links TRBV28 to TRBJ1-2, with 7 nucleotides matching TRBD1. The sequence was obtained from an adult in good health. The CDR3 nucleotides are TGTGCCAGCACCCCGGGACAGCGAAGGTATGGCTACACCTTC. Its translation is CASTPGQRRYGYTF.